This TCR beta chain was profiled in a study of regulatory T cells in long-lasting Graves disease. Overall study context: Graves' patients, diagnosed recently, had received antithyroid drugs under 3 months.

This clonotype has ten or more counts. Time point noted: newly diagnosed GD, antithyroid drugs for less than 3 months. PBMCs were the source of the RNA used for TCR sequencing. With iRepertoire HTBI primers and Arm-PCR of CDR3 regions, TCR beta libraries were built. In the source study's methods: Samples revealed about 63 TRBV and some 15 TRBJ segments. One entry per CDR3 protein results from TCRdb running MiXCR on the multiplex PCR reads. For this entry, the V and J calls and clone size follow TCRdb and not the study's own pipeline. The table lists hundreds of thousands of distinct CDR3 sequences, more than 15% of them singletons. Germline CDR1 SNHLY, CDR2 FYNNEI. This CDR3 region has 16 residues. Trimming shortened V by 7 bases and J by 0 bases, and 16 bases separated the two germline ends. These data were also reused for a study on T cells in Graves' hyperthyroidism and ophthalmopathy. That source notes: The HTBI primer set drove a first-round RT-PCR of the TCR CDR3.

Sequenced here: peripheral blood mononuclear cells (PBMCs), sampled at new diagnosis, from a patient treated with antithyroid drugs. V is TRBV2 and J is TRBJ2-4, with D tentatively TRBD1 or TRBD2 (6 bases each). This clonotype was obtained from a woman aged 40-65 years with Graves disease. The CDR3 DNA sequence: TGTGCCAGCATGGGGGGCCTTAGGCTAGCCAAAAACATTCAGTACTTC. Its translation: CASMGGLRLAKNIQYF.